One and the same sample provided the 10 T cell receptor beta chains below, sequenced in a study of vaccination effects on CD4 cells after COVID-19. For these TCRs, the target antigens are not known. Viral peptide pool expansion of antigen-specific CD4+ T cells preceded sequencing in the ViraFEST assay. Culture proceeded for approximately 9 days, and CD4+ T cells were then isolated. Negative nucleocapsid antibody tests before and after vaccination confirmed no previous SARS-CoV-2 infection. Some clones are missing from TCRdb's copy, which holds only in-frame ones; the method was immunoSEQ multiplex PCR. The sample consists of approximately 28,000 clones, around three quarters of them appearing once. Sequencing was performed on CD4+ T cells from PBMCs cultured with HCoV-NL63 spike peptides, taken before COVID-19 vaccination. The receptors were gathered from a human donor who received a COVID-19 vaccine.

The chain's CDR3 is CASSLAQQETQYF. The CDR3 nucleotides are TGTGCCAGCAGCTTAGCCCAACAAGAGACCCAGTACTTC. The V call is TRBV27, the J call TRBJ2-5; D call uncertain. The V and J ends lost 6 bases and 2 bases respectively, with 10 bases between them. The CDR3 length is 13 residues. Germline CDR1 reads MNHEY; CDR2 reads SMNVEV (reference sequence).

The V call is TRBV3-1 (or the pseudogene TRBV3-2), the J call TRBJ1-1; 8 bases line up with TRBD1. With V trimmed by 1 base and J by 4 bases, 2 bases remained unmatched. The CDR3 contains 14 residues. Germline V gives CDR1 LGHDT, CDR2 YNNKEL (reference sequence). The CDR3 DNA follows: TGTGCCAGCAGCCAAGTTACAGGGGGCACTGAAGCTTTCTTT. Its protein product is CASSQVTGGTEAFF.

The J gene is TRBJ2-5, the V gene TRBV12-3 or TRBV12-4, with D possibly matching TRBD2 (5 bases). The V gene lost 5 bases and the J gene lost 5 bases, with 12 bases spanning the gap. CDR3 length: 13 residues. The CDR3 protein is CASSGSAGETQYF. In nucleotides, the CDR3 is TGTGCCAGCAGTGGCAGTGCGGGTGAGACCCAGTACTTC.

Only a few counts were recorded for this clone. The CDR3 coding sequence is TGTGCCTGGAATCAACAGGGGCAGCCCCAGCATTTT. Encoded protein: CAWNQQGQPQHF. The gene calls are TRBV30 and TRBJ1-5; 7 bases fit TRBD1. Looked up from germline, CDR1 is GTSNPN and CDR2 is SVGIG (reference sequence). This CDR3 region has 12 residues. Losses at the gene ends were 4 bases for V and 7 bases for J; bases not matched to a gene: 4. Full variable domain (rest looked up from reference TRBV30 and TRBJ1-5): SQTIHQWPATLVQPVGSPLSLECTVEGTSNPNLYWYRQAAGRGLQLLFYSVGIGQISSEVPQNLSASRPQDRQFILSSKKLLLSDSGFYLCAWNQQGQPQHFGDGTRLSIL.

V gene TRBV28 combines with J gene TRBJ2-1; 9 nucleotides match TRBD2. With V trimmed by 6 bases and J by 10 bases, 10 bases remained unmatched. There are 14 residues in the CDR3. CDR1 and CDR2 from the germline V gene are MDHEN and SYDVKM. The CDR3 sequence: CASSLAGVGWEQFF. The CDR3 coding sequence is TGTGCCAGCAGCTTAGCGGGAGTAGGTTGGGAGCAGTTCTTC.

This chain links TRBV5-6 with TRBJ1-2; 8 bases line up with TRBD1. V shed 4 bases and J 2 bases; nucleotides not matched to a gene: 16. The germline gives CDR1 SGHDT, CDR2 YYEEEE. CDR3 length: 18 amino acids. The CDR3 sequence: CASSQAGGRGRTNYGYTF. The CDR3 DNA reads TGTGCCAGCAGCCAAGCAGGGGGCAGGGGGCGAACCAACTATGGCTACACCTTC.

This chain links TRBV4-1 with TRBJ2-1; 9 bases are a match to TRBD2. Germline-derived CDR1 and CDR2 are MGHRA and YSYEKL. The CDR3 length is 15 residues. Unmatched junction bases numbered 7, after V lost 0 bases and J lost 10 bases. CDR3 loop: CASSQEGGRVWEQFF. The CDR3 coding sequence is TGCGCCAGCAGCCAAGAGGGCGGGAGGGTCTGGGAGCAGTTCTTC.

The J gene is TRBJ2-1, the V gene TRBV27; TRBD1 or TRBD2 may be the D gene (5 bases each). The germline V and J ends were trimmed by 4 bases and 3 bases, with 19 bases remaining between them. Germline-derived CDR1 and CDR2 are MNHEY and SMNVEV (reference sequence). This CDR3 spans 17 amino acids. The CDR3 region has the DNA TGTGCCAGCAGTTCCATTCCAATTAATGGGGGCTACAATGAGCAGTTCTTC. It yields the protein CASSSIPINGGYNEQFF.

The chain employs TRBV5-6 and TRBJ1-5, with 8 positions matching TRBD1. CDR1 is SGHDT, CDR2 YYEEEE, per germline. J was trimmed by 7 bases and V by 4 bases; bases with no gene match: 4. The CDR3 has 13 amino acids. CDR3 DNA: TGTGCCAGCAGCACGGGACAGGCCCAGCCCCAGCATTTT. Its protein is CASSTGQAQPQHF.

The chain links TRBV28 to TRBJ1-6; D is uncertain. V lost 3 bases to trimming and J lost 7 bases, with 4 bases between them. The germline V gene encodes CDR1 MDHEN and CDR2 SYDVKM. The CDR3 is 12 amino acids. CDR3 sequence reads: CASSFGNSPLHF. In DNA form, the CDR3 reads TGTGCCAGCAGTTTTGGGAATTCACCCCTCCACTTT.